The clone carrying this T cell receptor (beta chain) was detected once. The data are from a study of control samples from healthy donors and cancer patients. The CDR3 runs to 15 residues. Trimming left V 2 bases short and J 4 bases short, with 14 bases between. CDR1 is LGHDT, CDR2 YNNKEL, per germline (reference sequence). The table came from immunoSEQ multiplex PCR; TCRdb's copy has only in-frame clones and leaves some out. The data hold 75,000 to 90,000 clones, with approximately 86% observed a single time. The source is a man aged 25 to 40 in good health. V and J are TRBV3-1 (or the pseudogene TRBV3-2) and TRBJ1-2; tentative D call: TRBD1 (6 bases). Material: blood. CDR3 sequence: CASSQPGHGPYGYTF. For the CDR3, the DNA is TGTGCCAGCAGCCAACCGGGACACGGGCCCTATGGCTACACCTTC.